Following are 11 T cell receptor beta chains from one sample sequenced in a study of cytomegalovirus exposure and HLA in healthy donors. PCR employed 60 Vbeta and 13 Jbeta primers. Sequenced by immunoSEQ multiplex PCR; TCRdb stores in-frame clones only, minus some. The repertoire holds under 300,000 clones, with about 83% as singletons. Sequencing input: PBMCs. Receptors originate from a woman in her thirties or forties in good health and CMV-seropositive.

A word on this clone: An end of the junction differs from the germline gene, which may be a read error. The DNA of the CDR3 is TGTGCCTGGAGTGGCGGAGCCACGGAGATCCAGTACTTC. This encodes CAWSGGATEIQYF. J is TRBJ2-5 and V is TRBV30; D not certain. Germline-derived CDR1 and CDR2 are GTSNPN and SVGIG (reference sequence). The CDR3 consists of 13 residues.

The V call is TRBV6-5, the J call TRBJ2-7, with a weak D call TRBD1 (7 bases). CDR3 length: 13 amino acids. V was shortened by 7 bases and J by 2 bases, with 12 bases between the two germline ends. Looked up from germline, CDR1 is MNHEY and CDR2 is SVGAGI. For the CDR3, the DNA is TGTGCCAGCACCGCGGGACAGACCTACGAGCAGTACTTC. Residues: CASTAGQTYEQYF.

The genes are TRBV4-2 and TRBJ2-7, with TRBD2 identical over 9 bases. This CDR3 is 17 amino acids long. J gave up 5 bases and V 0 bases, and 11 bases lay outside the gene matches. The germline V gene encodes CDR1 LGHNA and CDR2 YNFKEQ. The CDR3 loop reads CASSQDPSGLAGNEQYF. The CDR3 DNA sequence: TGTGCCAGCAGCCAAGACCCGTCTGGGCTAGCGGGAAACGAGCAGTACTTC.

This chain joins TRBV4-1 and TRBJ2-7; D uncertain. This CDR3 contains 13 residues. The V gene's germline CDR1 is MGHRA and CDR2 YSYEKL. Trimming shortened V by 0 bases and J by 2 bases, and 5 bases separated the two germline ends. The DNA for the CDR3 is TGCGCCAGCAGCCAAGATTATGCCTACGAGCAGTACTTC. It specifies CASSQDYAYEQYF.

Turning to this clone: Mismatch with germline at one junction end may stem from a read error. Other DNA sequences in this sample translate to the same CDR3. The V call is TRBV7-9, the J call TRBJ2-7; 11 positions agree with TRBD2. Per germline, CDR1 SEHNR and CDR2 FQNEAQ (reference sequence). The CDR3 has 16 amino acids. The CDR3 region is CASSSYSSGRTYEQYF. In DNA, the CDR3 is TGCGCCAGCAGCTCCTACTCTAGCGGGAGGACCTACGAGCAGTACTTC. Full variable domain (remainder filled in from reference TRBV7-9 and TRBJ2-7): DTGVSQNPRHKITKRGQNVTFRCDPISEHNRLYWYRQTLGQGPEFLTYFQNEAQLEKSRLLSDRFSAERPKGSFSTLEIQRTEQGDSAMYLCASSSYSSGRTYEQYFGPGTRLTVT.

V usage is TRBV18 and J usage is TRBJ2-1, with 11 bases fitting TRBD2. The V gene's germline CDR1 is KGHSH and CDR2 LQKENI. J gave up 0 bases and V 0 bases, and 1 base lay outside the gene matches. The CDR3 is 17 amino acids. Here the CDR3 reads CASSPPTSGASYNEQFF. As DNA, the CDR3 is TGTGCCAGCTCACCACCGACTAGCGGGGCCTCCTACAATGAGCAGTTCTTC.

The rearrangement uses TRBV11-2 and TRBJ2-2; a weak D match, TRBD2 (6 bases). Trimming stripped 0 bases from V and 8 bases from J, with 28 bases between. Per the germline V gene, CDR1 is SGHAT and CDR2 is FQNNGV. The CDR3 totals 20 residues. The CDR3 region is CASSLDSRARWIGEVGELFF. CDR3 coding DNA: TGTGCCAGCAGCTTAGATTCCCGGGCGCGGTGGATCGGGGAGGTAGGGGAGCTGTTTTTT.

This clone was seen a few times. The gene calls are TRBV4-1 and TRBJ2-3; 9 bases map to TRBD2. CDR1 MGHRA and CDR2 YSYEKL come from the germline V gene. This CDR3 has 14 amino acids. The trim removed 4 bases at V and 4 bases at J, leaving 3 bases unmatched. The CDR3, as DNA: TGCGCCAGCAGCCGCGGGAGGGACGCAGATACGCAGTATTTT. Its protein product is CASSRGRDADTQYF.

This chain uses TRBV7-3 with TRBJ2-7; 7 nucleotides agree with TRBD1. Losses at the gene ends were 5 bases for V and 5 bases for J; bases not matched to a gene: 6. This CDR3 region has 13 residues. Looked up from germline, CDR1 is SGHTA and CDR2 is FQGTGA. CDR3 in DNA: TGTGCCAGCAGCCCGACAGGGCGCGACGAGCAGTACTTC. It specifies CASSPTGRDEQYF.

The J gene is TRBJ2-7, the V gene TRBV4-2, with TRBD1 matching over 12 bases. The CDR3 contains 16 residues. From germline, CDR1 is LGHNA and CDR2 YNFKEQ. Losses at the gene ends were 5 bases for V and 3 bases for J; bases not matched to a gene: 8. The CDR3 DNA is TGTGCCAGCAGCTGGACTGGGACAGGGGGCAACTACGAGCAGTACTTC. It encodes CASSWTGTGGNYEQYF.

The chain has TRBV27 and TRBJ1-1; D remains ambiguous. V gave up 6 bases and J gave up 11 bases, with 16 bases separating them. Germline V gene sequence: CDR1 MNHEY, CDR2 SMNVEV (reference sequence). The CDR3 is 12 residues long. The CDR3, as DNA: TGTGCCAGCAGCACCTATCCGGGAATGGCTTTCTTT. Amino acid sequence: CASSTYPGMAFF.